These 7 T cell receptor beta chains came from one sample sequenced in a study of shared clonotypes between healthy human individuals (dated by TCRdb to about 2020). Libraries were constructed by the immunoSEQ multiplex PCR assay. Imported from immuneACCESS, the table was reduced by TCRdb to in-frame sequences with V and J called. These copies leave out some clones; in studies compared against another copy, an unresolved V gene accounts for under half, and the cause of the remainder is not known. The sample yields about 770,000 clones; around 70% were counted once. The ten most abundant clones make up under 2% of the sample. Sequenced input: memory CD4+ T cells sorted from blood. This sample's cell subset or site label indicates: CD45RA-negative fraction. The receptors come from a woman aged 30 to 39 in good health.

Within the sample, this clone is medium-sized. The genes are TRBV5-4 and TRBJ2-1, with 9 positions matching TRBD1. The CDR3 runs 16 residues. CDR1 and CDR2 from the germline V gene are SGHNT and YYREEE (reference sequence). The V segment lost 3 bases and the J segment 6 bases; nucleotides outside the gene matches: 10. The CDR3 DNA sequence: TGTGCCAGCAGCTGGCCCGGGACAGGGTCGAGCAATGAGCAGTTCTTC. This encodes CASSWPGTGSSNEQFF.

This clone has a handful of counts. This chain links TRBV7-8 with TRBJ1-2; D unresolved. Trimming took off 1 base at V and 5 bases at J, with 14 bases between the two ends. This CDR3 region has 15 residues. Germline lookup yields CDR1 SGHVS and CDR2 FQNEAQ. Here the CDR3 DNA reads TGTGCCAGCAGCTTAGGACCGGGGATGGATTATGGCTACACCTTC. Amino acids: CASSLGPGMDYGYTF.

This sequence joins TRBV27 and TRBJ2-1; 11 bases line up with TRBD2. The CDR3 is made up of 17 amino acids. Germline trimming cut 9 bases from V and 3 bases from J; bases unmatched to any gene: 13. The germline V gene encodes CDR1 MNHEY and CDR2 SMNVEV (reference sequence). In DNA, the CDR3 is TGTGCCAGTTCCCCGGGACTAGCGGTCCTCATCTACAATGAGCAGTTCTTC. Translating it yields CASSPGLAVLIYNEQFF.

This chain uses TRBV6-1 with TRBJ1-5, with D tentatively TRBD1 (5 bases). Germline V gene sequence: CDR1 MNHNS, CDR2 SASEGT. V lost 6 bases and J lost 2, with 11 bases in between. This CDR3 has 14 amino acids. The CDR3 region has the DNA TGTGCCAGCAGGCAGGGCGTTGGCAATCAGCCCCAGCATTTT. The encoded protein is CASRQGVGNQPQHF.

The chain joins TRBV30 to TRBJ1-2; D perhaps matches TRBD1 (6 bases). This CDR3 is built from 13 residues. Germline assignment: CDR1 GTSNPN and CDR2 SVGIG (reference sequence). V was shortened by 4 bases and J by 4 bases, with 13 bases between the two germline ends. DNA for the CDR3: TGTGCCTGGACTGGGGGGCCCATCTATGGCTACACCTTC. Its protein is CAWTGGPIYGYTF.

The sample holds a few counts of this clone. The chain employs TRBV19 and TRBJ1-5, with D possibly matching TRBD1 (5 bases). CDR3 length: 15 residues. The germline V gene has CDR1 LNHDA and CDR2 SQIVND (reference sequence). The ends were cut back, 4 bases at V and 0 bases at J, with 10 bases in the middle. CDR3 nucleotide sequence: TGTGCCAGTAGTACTCAGACAGTTAGCAATCAGCCCCAGCATTTT. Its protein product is CASSTQTVSNQPQHF.

For the CDR3, the DNA is TGTGCCAGCAGCTTGGTTAGGGCTTATGGAAACACCATATATTTT. Protein sequence: CASSLVRAYGNTIYF. V is TRBV5-4 and J is TRBJ1-3; no firm D call. The germline CDR1 and CDR2 sequences are SGHNT and YYREEE (reference sequence). Trimming shortened V by 0 bases and J by 3 bases, and 10 bases separated the two germline ends. The CDR3 spans 15 residues.